This TCR beta chain comes out of a study of T cell responses to AZD1222 COVID-19 vaccine. Whole-study results and caveats: Donors skewed white British and female; clonal diversity was possibly underestimated. After two AZD1222 doses, spike-specific TCR breadth and depth rose versus day 0.

Produced via immunoSEQ multiplex PCR; TCRdb's table is partial and in-frame only. The sample includes about 160,000 clones, around 90% of them seen just once. Remarks on this clone: Its antigen is undetermined.

This CDR3 has 15 amino acids. Germline assignment: CDR1 GTSNPN and CDR2 SVGIG (reference sequence). V trimming: 3 bases; J trimming: 4 bases; junction bases outside the gene matches: 6. The sequencing here drew on peripheral blood, taken on day 0 of MenACWY control vaccination. The source of this sequence is an adult in good health. The rearrangement uses TRBV30 and TRBJ1-5; 10 bases are a match to TRBD1. The CDR3 DNA sequence: TGTGCCTGGAGGGGGACAGGGGAGGGGAATCAGCCCCAGCATTTT. This sequence encodes CAWRGTGEGNQPQHF.